Listed here are 4 T cell receptor beta chains from one sample, sequenced in a study of CD4+ T cells in melanoma. The method was immunoSEQ multiplex PCR; TCRdb's version includes in-frame clones alone and lacks a portion of them. The profile shows 20,000 to 25,000 clones, over 75% of them singletons. The sequenced material came from cells from a culture (not recorded whether cultured in vitro). The receptors originated from a human donor with melanoma.

This rearrangement joins TRBV6-1 to TRBJ1-3; 7 bases are a match to TRBD1. The V gene's germline CDR1 is MNHNS and CDR2 SASEGT. This CDR3 region has 15 residues. V gave up 4 bases and J gave up 3 bases; unmatched junction bases: 6. The CDR3 nucleotides read TGTGCCAGCAGTGTTACAGGGGCATTTGGAAACACCATATATTTT. The encoded protein is CASSVTGAFGNTIYF.

The chain joins TRBV29-1 to TRBJ1-2; D unresolved. This CDR3 region has 12 residues. Germline V gene data show CDR1 as SQVTM and CDR2 as ANQGSEA. V gave up 1 base and J gave up 8 bases, with 11 bases separating them. This chain's CDR3 is CSVEGGGLGYTF. The CDR3, as DNA: TGCAGCGTTGAAGGCGGAGGGTTAGGCTACACCTTC.

The chain links TRBV9 to TRBJ1-1; tentative D call: TRBD1 (6 bases). Trimming stripped 4 bases from V and 5 bases from J, with 12 bases between. Germline-derived CDR1 and CDR2 are SGDLS and YYNGEE. The CDR3 loop spans 13 amino acids. Written as DNA, the CDR3 is TGTGCCAGCAGCCTAGGGGGGGTAACTGAAGCTTTCTTT. As protein: CASSLGGVTEAFF.

The chain employs TRBV6-1 and TRBJ1-2; no firm D call. Deletions cut 5 bases from V and 13 bases from J, with 23 bases between. The CDR3 runs to 14 residues. Germline V gives CDR1 MNHNS, CDR2 SASEGT. CDR3 sequence: CASSNWPETMASTF. CDR3 coding DNA: TGTGCCAGCAGTAACTGGCCGGAAACTATGGCTTCCACCTTC.